This TCR beta chain was recovered during a study of T cells after yellow fever vaccination. The authors made TCR cDNA by 5'RACE template switching, adding a universal primer site and UMIs. TCRdb reprocessed the 5' RACE reads via MiXCR and lists one record per CDR3 protein. This sample has 510,000 or so distinct CDR3 sequences; about 19% occur once, and the top ten carry about 13%. As concerns this clonotype: The antigen remains undetermined.

Findings and caveats of the study: Overlap between CD4 and CD8 compartments was detected for a small share of clonotypes. Highly abundant clonotypes carried over from the bulk population could end up in FACS-sorted repertoires as contaminants.

The source of this sequence is a man in his thirties or forties who received the YFV17D yellow fever vaccine. The sample consisted of PBMCs, taken 15 days after the yellow fever booster vaccination.

The CDR3 loop is CASSARRTGAAGTGELFF. The CDR3 region has the DNA TGTGCCAGCAGTGCCCGACGGACAGGGGCCGCAGGAACCGGGGAGCTGTTTTTT. This rearrangement joins TRBV27 to TRBJ2-2; 9 nucleotides align to TRBD1. Looked up from germline, CDR1 is MNHEY and CDR2 is SMNVEV (reference sequence). J gave up 5 bases and V 5 bases, and 15 bases lay outside the gene matches. The CDR3 is 18 amino acids.